The 12 T cell receptor beta chains reported below all come from one sample, sequenced in a study of T cell responses to AZD1222 COVID-19 vaccine. Data came from immunoSEQ multiplex PCR; TCRdb stores just in-frame clones and leaves some out. This repertoire shows 160,000 or so clones, over 75% found once; its top ten account for 4% to 5.5%. The sample consisted of peripheral blood, taken 28 days after the second AZD1222 dose. These receptors all stem from an adult who received the AZD1222 COVID-19 vaccine.

The J gene is TRBJ1-5, the V gene TRBV7-2; no firm D call. The CDR3 is 13 amino acids. Germline lookup yields CDR1 SGHTA and CDR2 FQGNSA. The V and J ends lost 5 bases and 4 bases respectively, with 9 bases between them. CDR3 coding DNA: TGTGCCAGCAGCCCCCGGAGGAATCAGCCCCAGCATTTT. Translating gives CASSPRRNQPQHF.

The chain carries TRBV5-6 and TRBJ2-7; TRBD1 matches 8 bases. This CDR3 comprises 16 residues. The ends lost 0 bases at V and 0 bases at J; junction bases unmatched: 5. Germline CDR1 and CDR2: SGHDT and YYEEEE. The CDR3 loop is CASSLAQGANSYEQYF. The CDR3 nucleotides read TGTGCCAGCAGCTTGGCGCAGGGGGCGAACTCCTACGAGCAGTACTTC.

The rearrangement uses TRBV7-9 and TRBJ1-2, with D possibly matching TRBD1 (6 bases). The germline V and J ends were trimmed by 6 bases and 1 base, with 27 bases remaining between them. Germline V gene sequence: CDR1 SEHNR, CDR2 FQNEAQ (reference sequence). This CDR3 is built from 19 residues. CDR3 sequence (DNA): TGTGCCAGCAGTCCTCGACTCCGGGGGGCCGGGGAGGGTAACTATGGCTACACCTTC. Protein: CASSPRLRGAGEGNYGYTF.

The chain links TRBV19 to TRBJ2-5, with TRBD2 as a possible D gene (6 bases). This CDR3 has 14 residues. Germline CDR1 LNHDA, CDR2 SQIVND (reference sequence). V lost 4 bases, J lost 2 bases, and 11 bases lay in between. For the CDR3, the DNA is TGTGCCAGTAGTAGAGTAGCGGTGCAAGAGACCCAGTACTTC. As protein: CASSRVAVQETQYF.

This rearrangement joins TRBV6-1 to TRBJ1-1, with D tentatively TRBD1 (6 bases). The germline V gene encodes CDR1 MNHNS and CDR2 SASEGT. This CDR3 has 12 residues. Trimming removed 3 bases from V and 10 bases from J, with 12 bases in between. The CDR3 protein is CASSDYRVAAFF. The CDR3 DNA follows: TGTGCCAGCAGTGATTACAGGGTGGCAGCTTTCTTT.

The J gene is TRBJ1-6, the V gene TRBV18, with 7 bases lining up with TRBD1. J gave up 7 bases and V 6 bases, and 12 bases lay outside the gene matches. CDR1 and CDR2 from the germline V gene are KGHSH and LQKENI. There are 16 residues in the CDR3. CDR3 nucleotide sequence: TGTGCCAGCTCTCCGGAGGACAGGAGGAGGAATTCACCCCTCCACTTT. This sequence encodes CASSPEDRRRNSPLHF.

The CDR3 is CASSRSGATKFF. The CDR3 DNA reads as TGTGCCAGCAGCCGGTCCGGGGCAACGAAGTTCTTC. V usage is TRBV11-2 and J usage is TRBJ2-1; D is possibly TRBD1 or TRBD2 (5 bases each). The CDR3 sequence is 12 residues long. Per the germline V gene, CDR1 is SGHAT and CDR2 is FQNNGV. Deletions cut 5 bases from V and 14 bases from J, with 16 bases between.

This chain links TRBV5-1 with TRBJ1-1, with D hard to call. In germline, CDR1 is SGHRS, CDR2 YFSETQ. The CDR3 totals 16 residues. Trimming stripped 0 bases from V and 6 bases from J, with 18 bases between. The CDR3 protein is CASSLALGGSTSEAFF. Written as DNA, the CDR3 is TGCGCCAGCAGCTTGGCCTTAGGCGGAAGCACGTCTGAAGCTTTCTTT.

The genes are TRBV7-2 and TRBJ2-1, with 7 bases matching TRBD2. Per the germline V gene, CDR1 is SGHTA and CDR2 is FQGNSA. The V and J ends lost 3 bases and 0 bases, in that order; junction bases with no gene match: 5. This CDR3 region has 16 residues. CDR3 DNA sequence: TGTGCCAGCAGCTTTTGGGGACTAAACTCCTACAATGAGCAGTTCTTC. It yields the protein CASSFWGLNSYNEQFF.

CDR3 region: CASSLSLRRQGRLNEQFF. CDR3 bases: TGTGCCAGCAGCTTGAGTTTACGGAGACAGGGCCGTTTGAATGAGCAGTTCTTC. The V and J genes are TRBV5-5 and TRBJ2-1; 7 positions agree with TRBD1. Germline CDR1 and CDR2: SGHKS and YYEKEE (reference sequence). V lost 1 base to trimming and J lost 7 bases; unmatched junction nucleotides: 17. CDR3 length: 18 residues.

J is TRBJ1-2 and V is TRBV19, with D unresolved. V lost 7 bases to trimming and J lost 1 base, with 13 bases between them. CDR1 is LNHDA, CDR2 SQIVND, per germline (reference sequence). The CDR3 length is 14 residues. The CDR3 DNA reads TGTGCCAGTAAAATCGGACTTCTTAACTATGGCTACACCTTC. It specifies CASKIGLLNYGYTF.

The V and J genes are TRBV4-1 and TRBJ1-4; tentative D call: TRBD1 (6 bases). The CDR3 spans 15 residues. Germline CDR1 reads MGHRA; CDR2 reads YSYEKL. The ends were cut back, 0 bases at V and 7 bases at J, with 12 bases in the middle. For the CDR3, the DNA is TGCGCCAGCAGCCAAGAGGCAGGGGCCCCTGAAAAACTGTTTTTT. Translating gives CASSQEAGAPEKLFF.